This T cell receptor (beta chain) comes out of a study of CD8+CD57+ T cells in acquired aplastic anemia. Only patients with CD8+CD57+ cell expansion on flow cytometry were chosen for sequencing. The template used for profiling TCR beta VDJ and CDR3 was genomic DNA. TCRdb re-derived calls from the reads in MiXCR, one entry per CDR3 protein. The top ten hold 9.7% of the sample, which has around 170,000 distinct CDR3 sequences, approximately 48% seen once. The CDR3 runs to 17 residues. Germline CDR1 and CDR2: MNHNS and SASEGT. The J segment lost 6 bases and the V segment lost 6 bases, leaving 12 bases of the junction unmatched.

The clonotype comes from a human donor with aplastic anemia. Sequenced: sorted CD4+, CD8+, or CD8+CD57+ T cells (not recorded which) from PBMCs. The J gene is TRBJ2-1, the V gene TRBV6-1; 12 nucleotides match TRBD2. The CDR3 DNA follows: TGTGCCAGCAGCCCACACGTGACTAGCGGGAGCTTCAATGAGCAGTTCTTC. This codes for CASSPHVTSGSFNEQFF.